Below, 28 T cell receptor beta chains from the same sample are listed, as sequenced in a study of T cell responses to AZD1222 COVID-19 vaccine. Assay: immunoSEQ multiplex PCR; the TCRdb copy retains only in-frame clones and omits some. This sample has 120,000 to 150,000 clones, with around 91% found just once. The specimen comprised peripheral blood, sampled on day 0 of AZD1222 vaccination. These receptors originate from an adult in good health.

The V and J genes are TRBV19 and TRBJ1-2; D remains unclear. The germline gives CDR1 LNHDA, CDR2 SQIVND (reference sequence). Trimming left V 0 bases short and J 4 bases short, with 15 bases between. This CDR3 is 16 amino acids long. The CDR3 bases are TGTGCCAGTAGTATAGAAGCTCGGCAGCAACCCTATGGCTACACCTTC. Translation gives CASSIEARQQPYGYTF.

This clone was recorded once. The V call is TRBV7-9, the J call TRBJ2-3; D not certain. The germline V gene has CDR1 SEHNR and CDR2 FQNEAQ (reference sequence). The CDR3 has 15 amino acids. Trimming removed 2 bases at V and 0 bases at J, with 9 bases between. This CDR3 reads CASSLWGSSTDTQYF. CDR3 DNA sequence: TGTGCCAGCAGCTTATGGGGTAGTAGCACAGATACGCAGTATTTT.

The CDR3 spells CASSYGPGHQPQHF. The CDR3 bases are TGTGCCAGCAGTTACGGTCCAGGGCATCAGCCCCAGCATTTT. The chain recombines TRBV6-6 with TRBJ1-5; weak D call: TRBD1 (5 bases). V was trimmed by 2 bases and J by 5 bases, leaving 10 bases between them. This CDR3 comprises 14 residues. Germline CDR1 is MNHNY and CDR2 is SVGAGI (reference sequence).

The chain employs TRBV6-2 or TRBV6-3 and TRBJ2-5; 8 bases are shared with TRBD2. Trimming took 6 bases from V and 4 from J; bases not matched to a gene: 10. The length of the CDR3 is 15 residues. In germline, CDR1 is MNHEY, CDR2 SVGEGT. The DNA of the CDR3 is TGTGCCAGCAGCCTCGGACCGGGAGGGGCAGAGACCCAGTACTTC. As protein: CASSLGPGGAETQYF.

The rearrangement uses TRBV7-6 and TRBJ2-1; the match to TRBD1 covers 9 bases. From germline, CDR1 is SGHVS and CDR2 FNYEAQ. Trimming cost V 6 bases and J 3 bases; bases outside gene matches: 6. The CDR3 is 15 amino acids. CDR3 protein: CASRSQTGGYNEQFF. The CDR3, as DNA: TGTGCCAGCAGGAGCCAGACAGGGGGCTACAATGAGCAGTTCTTC. The whole variable domain, filled in from reference TRBV7-6 and TRBJ2-1, reads GAGVSQSPRYKVTKRGQDVALRCDPISGHVSLYWYRQALGQGPEFLTYFNYEAQQDKSGLPNDRFSAERPEGSISTLTIQRTEQRDSAMYRCASRSQTGGYNEQFFGPGTRLTVL.

This clone was seen a single time. The chain is built from TRBV19 and TRBJ1-5; no firm D call. Trimming removed 7 bases from V and 5 bases from J, with 24 bases in between. The germline CDR1 and CDR2 sequences are LNHDA and SQIVND (reference sequence). The CDR3 is made up of 17 amino acids. In DNA form, the CDR3 reads TGTGCCAGTACCGTAACATCCCTGAGGCCGAAATATCAGCCCCAGCATTTT. Translated: CASTVTSLRPKYQPQHF.

Here the CDR3 reads CASSPGREEETQYF. CDR3 sequence (DNA): TGTGCCAGCAGCCCGGGACGGGAGGAAGAGACCCAGTACTTC. The chain has TRBV7-2 and TRBJ2-5, with 7 bases fitting TRBD2. V dropped 5 bases and J dropped 3; count of bases not matched to a gene: 6. CDR3 length: 14 amino acids. Germline V gene sequence: CDR1 SGHTA, CDR2 FQGNSA.

V and J are TRBV7-2 and TRBJ2-5; D is undetermined. Germline V CDR1 and CDR2: SGHTA, FQGNSA. Deletions cut 1 base from V and 5 bases from J, with 8 bases between. The CDR3 length is 13 residues. CDR3 nucleotide sequence: TGTGCCAGCAGCTTAGATCGAAGGGAGACCCAGTACTTC. Translating it yields CASSLDRRETQYF.

This clone was seen once. The rearrangement uses TRBV19 and TRBJ1-4; D call uncertain. Looked up from germline, CDR1 is LNHDA and CDR2 is SQIVND (reference sequence). This CDR3 contains 13 residues. V was shortened by 0 bases and J by 7 bases, with 6 bases between the two germline ends. The chain's CDR3 is CASSIDRVEKLFF. CDR3 bases: TGTGCCAGTAGTATAGATCGTGTTGAAAAACTGTTTTTT.

The chain has TRBV10-3 and TRBJ2-7; 8 bases match TRBD2. The CDR3 has 11 residues. The V gene end was trimmed by 10 bases and the J gene end by 3 bases; junction bases not matched to a gene: 2. Germline-derived CDR1 and CDR2 are ENHRY and SYGVKD. CDR3 region: CATAGDYEQYF. CDR3 sequence (DNA): TGTGCCACAGCGGGGGACTACGAGCAGTACTTC.

The chain joins TRBV4-3 to TRBJ2-1; the match to TRBD2 covers 9 bases. The J segment lost 5 bases and the V segment lost 2 bases, leaving 7 bases of the junction unmatched. This CDR3 region has 16 residues. Looked up from germline, CDR1 is LGHNA and CDR2 is YSLEER. The CDR3 spells CASSQPARGGDNEQFF. In nucleotides, the CDR3 is TGCGCCAGCAGCCAACCCGCGCGCGGGGGGGACAATGAGCAGTTCTTC.

The chain employs TRBV29-1 and TRBJ2-7; D not certain. CDR1 is SQVTM, CDR2 ANQGSEA, per germline. V was clipped by 4 bases and J by 4 bases, with 14 bases between them. The CDR3 extends over 13 amino acids. The CDR3 region has the DNA TGCAGCGTTGTACCAGCGAGCCAATACGAGCAGTACTTC. Residues: CSVVPASQYEQYF.

The chain uses TRBV9 and TRBJ2-3, with 10 bases that match TRBD1. The CDR3 totals 15 residues. Per the germline V gene, CDR1 is SGDLS and CDR2 is YYNGEE. V shed 4 bases, J shed 6 bases, and the junction held 8 bases outside the gene matches. The CDR3 is CASSPQTGGLDTQYF. CDR3 DNA sequence: TGTGCCAGCAGCCCTCAGACAGGGGGCTTGGATACGCAGTATTTT.

The rearrangement joins TRBV5-1 to TRBJ1-1; D is uncertain. V gave up 4 bases and J gave up 3 bases, with 10 bases separating them. Germline assignment: CDR1 SGHRS and CDR2 YFSETQ. CDR3 length: 13 residues. The CDR3 DNA is TGCGCCAGCAGCCCCACTACTGACACTGAAGCTTTCTTT. It translates to CASSPTTDTEAFF.

The V gene is TRBV3-1 (or the pseudogene TRBV3-2), the J gene TRBJ2-2; unclear D gene. This CDR3 comprises 14 residues. The V end was cut by 4 bases, the J end by 3 bases, with 9 bases between. Per germline, CDR1 LGHDT and CDR2 YNNKEL (reference sequence). In DNA form, the CDR3 reads TGTGCCAGCAGCCCACGACTCGACACCGGGGAGCTGTTTTTT. It yields the protein CASSPRLDTGELFF.

This clone was recorded only once. This chain uses TRBV5-4 with TRBJ2-5; TRBD1 matches 8 bases. The CDR3 contains 16 residues. From germline, CDR1 is SGHNT and CDR2 YYREEE (reference sequence). The junction had 8 bases not matched to a gene; V was cut back by 0 bases and J by 4 bases. CDR3: CASSLAGQGFRETQYF. The CDR3 DNA reads TGTGCCAGCAGCTTGGCAGGACAGGGTTTTAGAGAGACCCAGTACTTC.

This chain joins TRBV11-3 and TRBJ2-7; D possibly corresponds to TRBD1 (6 bases). This CDR3 has 13 amino acids. CDR1 and CDR2 from the germline V gene are SGHNT and YENEEA. Trimming took 6 bases from V and 1 from J, leaving 10 bases between them. The CDR3 DNA follows: TGTGCCAGCAGTGGACAGTCATCCTACGAGCAGTACTTC. Protein: CASSGQSSYEQYF. The variable domain in full, with the rest retrieved from reference TRBV11-3 and TRBJ2-7, is EAGVVQSPRYKIIEKKQPVAFWCNPISGHNTLYWYLQNLGQGPELLIRYENEEAVDDSQLPKDRFSAERLKGVDSTLKIQPAELGDSAVYLCASSGQSSYEQYFGPGTRLTVT.

This chain uses TRBV11-2 with TRBJ1-3; a weak D match, TRBD1 (5 bases). Deletions cut 6 bases from V and 2 bases from J, with 11 bases between. Germline V gene lookup returns CDR1 SGHAT and CDR2 FQNNGV. The CDR3 runs to 14 residues. Written as DNA, the CDR3 is TGTGCCAGCAGTCCACAGGCGGCTGGAAACACCATATATTTT. Encoded protein: CASSPQAAGNTIYF.

This chain connects TRBV2 to TRBJ2-5; 8 bases match TRBD2. The V gene's germline CDR1 is SNHLY and CDR2 FYNNEI. This CDR3 has 14 residues. Trimming cost V 3 bases and J 3 bases; bases outside gene matches: 3. The CDR3 spells CASSEAGREETQYF. In DNA, the CDR3 is TGTGCCAGCAGTGAGGCCGGGAGGGAAGAGACCCAGTACTTC.

This clone appeared a single time. The rearrangement links TRBV7-3 to TRBJ2-1, with a tentative D call TRBD1 (6 bases). This CDR3 has 13 residues. Deletions cut 4 bases from V and 10 bases from J, with 14 bases between. CDR1 SGHTA and CDR2 FQGTGA come from the germline V gene. The CDR3 reads CASSSSQGFEQFF. The CDR3 nucleotides are TGTGCCAGCAGCTCTTCACAGGGATTCGAGCAGTTCTTC.

This clone came up once. V and J are TRBV2 and TRBJ2-7, with TRBD1 identical over 9 bases. Germline V lookup: CDR1 SNHLY, CDR2 FYNNEI. The CDR3 length is 14 residues. After removal of 5 bases from V and 2 bases from J, the junction contained 4 bases not matched to a gene. The CDR3 here is CASSQNRGPYEQYF. CDR3 bases: TGTGCCAGCAGTCAAAACAGGGGGCCCTACGAGCAGTACTTC.

The chain is built from TRBV2 and TRBJ2-7; a weak D match, TRBD1 (6 bases). V gave up 7 bases and J gave up 5 bases, with 12 bases separating them. The CDR3 runs 12 residues. Germline CDR1 reads SNHLY; CDR2 reads FYNNEI. The CDR3 coding sequence is TGTGCCAGCACCCAACAGGGAAACGAGCAGTACTTC. Translating it yields CASTQQGNEQYF.

This clone was counted a single time. The chain joins TRBV7-3 to TRBJ1-6; D is unresolved. V was clipped by 0 bases and J by 8 bases, with 5 bases between them. The CDR3 consists of 13 residues. CDR1 and CDR2 (germline): SGHTA, FQGTGA. This CDR3 is CASSLTGDSPLHF. DNA for the CDR3: TGTGCCAGCAGCTTAACAGGCGATTCACCCCTCCACTTT. Supplemented by reference TRBV7-3 and TRBJ1-6, the full variable domain reads GAGVSQTPSNKVTEKGKYVELRCDPISGHTALYWYRQSLGQGPEFLIYFQGTGAADDSGLPNDRFFAVRPEGSVSTLKIQRTERGDSAVYLCASSLTGDSPLHFGNGTRLTVT.

The chain carries TRBV19 and TRBJ2-7, with D tentatively TRBD1 (6 bases). Trimming pared 5 bases from V and 6 bases from J, leaving 14 bases between. CDR1 is LNHDA and CDR2 is SQIVND in the germline V gene (reference sequence). The CDR3 runs to 13 residues. CDR3 loop: CASSQGRGGEQYF. The CDR3 bases are TGTGCCAGTAGTCAGGGCAGGGGTGGCGAGCAGTACTTC.

The chain is built from TRBV4-2 and TRBJ2-3; no clear D gene. Between the trimmed V and J ends, which lost 1 base and 10 bases, there was a span of 12 bases. Looked up from germline, CDR1 is LGHNA and CDR2 is YNFKEQ. The CDR3 totals 13 residues. For the CDR3, the DNA is TGTGCCAGCAGCCAAGCGACGGGCGGATCGCAGTATTTT. Translating it yields CASSQATGGSQYF.

The genes are TRBV4-3 and TRBJ1-2; possibly TRBD1 for D (5 bases). V was shortened by 0 bases and J by 0 bases, with 26 bases between the two germline ends. CDR3 length equals 21 residues. Germline values: CDR1 LGHNA, CDR2 YSLEER. The CDR3 DNA is TGCGCCAGCAGCCAAGATGAGGGGAAGGGGATGATCCATGGTCCTAACTATGGCTACACCTTC. Translating it yields CASSQDEGKGMIHGPNYGYTF.

The CDR3 loop is CATKRANTYEQYF. The CDR3 nucleotides read TGTGCCACCAAGCGGGCTAACACCTACGAGCAGTACTTC. This chain joins TRBV15 and TRBJ2-7; maybe TRBD2 (6 bases). Trimming removed 7 bases at V and 2 bases at J, with 12 bases between. Germline CDR1 is LNHNV and CDR2 is YYDKDF (reference sequence). The CDR3 runs 13 residues.

V gene TRBV6-5 combines with J gene TRBJ2-2; 9 bases agree with TRBD1. The CDR3 has 14 amino acids. V lost 6 bases to trimming and J lost 6 bases; unmatched junction nucleotides: 5. Germline V gene sequence: CDR1 MNHEY, CDR2 SVGAGI. The CDR3 DNA sequence: TGTGCCAGCAGCTGGACAGGGGTGGCCGGGGAGCTGTTTTTT. Translated: CASSWTGVAGELFF.